This T cell receptor beta chain originates from a study of shared clonotypes between healthy human individuals. Across the whole study: Three plates each covered CD4 naive and memory; CD8 naive two, CD8 memory one. Study-level findings and limits: Relative to memory subsets, naive subsets generally showed larger estimated richness. Sampling covered nothing but blood. Tissue TCR repertoires likely differ from those found in blood. Shared clonotypes across all four donors exceeded non-shared ones in generation probability.

This table comes from immunoSEQ multiplex PCR, and its TCRdb copy is limited to in-frame clones, with some not included. The table has around 2,000,000 clones, approximately 95% seen once. In the case of this clone: The antigen is undetermined.

V gave up 1 base and J gave up 1 base; unmatched junction bases: 5. The CDR3 has 15 amino acids. In germline, CDR1 is GTSNPN, CDR2 SVGIG (reference sequence). Positive CCR7 selection of CD45RO-negative cells yielded the naive CD8 cells, and terminally differentiated effector memory CD45RA+ cells were excluded. The receptor was derived from a man younger than 35 in good health. The specimen sequenced was naive CD8+ T cells sorted from blood. The J gene is TRBJ1-2, the V gene TRBV30; 8 positions agree with TRBD1. CDR3 in DNA: TGTGCCTGGAGTGGGGGACAGGAGTTTAACTATGGCTACACCTTC. Protein product: CAWSGGQEFNYGYTF.